The next 22 T cell receptor beta chains were all read from a single sample in a study of OX40 agonist ivuxolimab in advanced cancers. Clones were sequenced by immunoSEQ multiplex PCR, and TCRdb holds only the in-frame ones, with some missing. The sample shows fewer than 130,000 clones, roughly 89% of them seen only once. Here the sequenced sample was CD4+ or CD8+ T cells sorted from blood, taken in a trial of the OX40 agonist ivuxolimab. Receptor source: an adult with an advanced solid tumor such as melanoma, head and neck, liver or kidney cancer.

The chain is built from TRBV7-9 and TRBJ1-5, with a tentative D call TRBD1 (5 bases). V dropped 5 bases and J dropped 1 base, with 9 bases sitting between them. CDR3 length: 14 residues. Germline CDR1 and CDR2: SEHNR and FQNEAQ (reference sequence). CDR3 sequence: CASSRQGSNQPQHF. Here the CDR3 DNA reads TGTGCCAGCAGCAGGCAGGGAAGCAATCAGCCCCAGCATTTT.

Written as DNA, the CDR3 is TGTGCCAGCAGCCGCGTTAGTGCCTACGAGCAGTACTTC. Translated: CASSRVSAYEQYF. This chain links TRBV7-9 with TRBJ2-7; unclear D gene. Looked up from germline, CDR1 is SEHNR and CDR2 is FQNEAQ (reference sequence). CDR3 length: 13 amino acids. Trimming removed 5 bases at V and 2 bases at J, with 10 bases between.

The sample holds one count of this clone. The chain is built from TRBV7-6 and TRBJ2-5, with 10 bases fitting TRBD2. The V and J ends lost 2 bases and 2 bases, in that order; junction bases with no gene match: 5. Germline loops: CDR1 SGHVS, CDR2 FNYEAQ. The CDR3 has 16 amino acids. CDR3: CASSLLPSGGQETQYF. The CDR3 DNA reads TGTGCCAGCAGCTTATTACCTAGCGGGGGACAAGAGACCCAGTACTTC.

The V and J genes are TRBV6-1 and TRBJ2-7; 11 bases are a match to TRBD2. Trimming at V came to 7 bases and at J to 2 bases, leaving 7 bases not matched to a gene. The CDR3 length is 15 residues. The germline V gene has CDR1 MNHNS and CDR2 SASEGT. CDR3: CASIYTTSGAYEQYF. The CDR3 DNA reads as TGTGCCAGCATTTATACGACTAGCGGGGCCTACGAGCAGTACTTC.

The table lists this clone with a count of one. The chain combines TRBV9 with TRBJ2-2; no clear D. Between the trimmed V and J ends, which lost 4 bases and 7 bases, there was a span of 11 bases. Germline-derived CDR1 and CDR2 are SGDLS and YYNGEE. CDR3 length: 13 amino acids. The CDR3 here is CASSPRVIGELFF. The DNA for the CDR3 is TGTGCCAGCAGCCCTAGAGTGATCGGGGAGCTGTTTTTT.

This clone was detected a few times. The chain joins TRBV27 to TRBJ2-3; D is ambiguous. This CDR3 spans 13 amino acids. CDR1 MNHEY and CDR2 SMNVEV come from the germline V gene (reference sequence). Trimming removed 2 bases from V and 6 bases from J, with 9 bases in between. Here the CDR3 reads CASSLRVEDTQYF. The CDR3 nucleotides read TGTGCCAGCAGTTTACGGGTCGAGGATACGCAGTATTTT.

The rearrangement links TRBV4-3 to TRBJ1-1; no reliable D call. The ends were cut back, 4 bases at V and 1 base at J, with 13 bases in the middle. CDR3 size: 15 residues. The V gene's germline CDR1 is LGHNA and CDR2 YSLEER. In DNA, the CDR3 is TGCGCCAGCAGCCTCCGAAGGGCAGGGAACACTGAAGCTTTCTTT. It is translated as CASSLRRAGNTEAFF.

The rearrangement uses TRBV5-6 and TRBJ2-2; perhaps D is TRBD1 or TRBD2 (6 bases each). V lost 4 bases and J lost 7, with 17 bases in between. This CDR3 has 15 residues. The germline CDR1 and CDR2 sequences are SGHDT and YYEEEE. This CDR3 reads CASSLPGASGGELFF. CDR3 bases: TGTGCCAGCAGCCTCCCGGGGGCGTCGGGCGGGGAGCTGTTTTTT.

The rearrangement joins TRBV10-1 to TRBJ2-7; a possible D gene is TRBD1 (5 bases). The V end was cut by 8 bases, the J end by 3 bases, with 20 bases between. Per the germline V gene, CDR1 is WNHNN and CDR2 is SYGVQD (reference sequence). The CDR3 has 15 amino acids. The CDR3 DNA is TGCGCCAGCCTGGTAACAGGCTATGTGTACTACGAGCAGTACTTC. Amino acid sequence: CASLVTGYVYYEQYF.

The chain carries TRBV7-2 and TRBJ1-1; no definite D call. The germline V gene encodes CDR1 SGHTA and CDR2 FQGNSA. The CDR3 runs to 14 residues. V lost 1 base and J lost 2, with 8 bases in between. DNA for the CDR3: TGTGCCAGCAGCTTAGAAGGAACAAACACTGAAGCTTTCTTT. Amino acid sequence: CASSLEGTNTEAFF.

The chain has TRBV7-2 and TRBJ1-1; D is uncertain. Germline V gene sequence: CDR1 SGHTA, CDR2 FQGNSA. This CDR3 comprises 14 residues. Trimming removed 4 bases at V and 2 bases at J, with 11 bases between. CDR3 in amino acids: CASSSPPLNTEAFF. For the CDR3, the DNA is TGTGCCAGCAGCTCCCCCCCTCTAAACACTGAAGCTTTCTTT.

V gene TRBV7-2 combines with J gene TRBJ1-2; D might be TRBD1 (5 bases). The CDR3 covers 15 residues. Trimming shortened V by 1 base and J by 8 bases, and 17 bases separated the two germline ends. Germline values: CDR1 SGHTA, CDR2 FQGNSA. CDR3 nucleotide sequence: TGTGCCAGCAGCTTAGGGGACGGACCATTTCGAGGCTACACCTTC. Translation: CASSLGDGPFRGYTF.

The chain joins TRBV7-9 to TRBJ2-3; tentative D call: TRBD1 (5 bases). Per germline, CDR1 SEHNR and CDR2 FQNEAQ (reference sequence). Trimming removed 6 bases from V and 2 bases from J, with 9 bases in between. The CDR3 is 13 residues long. CDR3 coding DNA: TGTGCCAGCAGAGGGGTTTCCACAGATACGCAGTATTTT. This sequence encodes CASRGVSTDTQYF.

V is TRBV11-3 and J is TRBJ2-1, with 11 bases fitting TRBD2. With 2 bases clipped from V and 3 bases from J, the junction kept 3 bases outside the gene matches. In germline, CDR1 is SGHNT, CDR2 YENEEA. The CDR3 sequence is 16 residues long. Here the CDR3 reads CASSLRLAGGYNEQFF. The CDR3 bases are TGTGCCAGCAGCTTAAGGCTAGCGGGGGGCTACAATGAGCAGTTCTTC. Drawing the rest from reference TRBV11-3 and TRBJ2-1, the complete variable domain is EAGVVQSPRYKIIEKKQPVAFWCNPISGHNTLYWYLQNLGQGPELLIRYENEEAVDDSQLPKDRFSAERLKGVDSTLKIQPAELGDSAVYLCASSLRLAGGYNEQFFGPGTRLTVL.

The CDR3 DNA reads TGCGCCAGCAGCCAAGTAGTATCAGGGGGCCGGGTGAACACTGAAGCTTTCTTT. It yields the protein CASSQVVSGGRVNTEAFF. The chain uses TRBV4-3 and TRBJ1-1; 8 bases agree with TRBD1. Germline V gives CDR1 LGHNA, CDR2 YSLEER. V lost 1 base and J lost 0; bases outside the gene matches: 10. There are 18 residues in the CDR3.

The chain combines TRBV4-2 with TRBJ1-4; D ambiguous. The germline gives CDR1 LGHNA, CDR2 YNFKEQ. The CDR3 contains 18 residues. Trimming took 2 bases from V and 0 from J, leaving 16 bases between them. The CDR3 protein is CASSQSWEGTATNEKLFF. In DNA form, the CDR3 reads TGTGCCAGCAGCCAAAGTTGGGAGGGAACCGCAACTAATGAAAAACTGTTTTTT.

This clone was seen a few times. The gene calls are TRBV15 and TRBJ2-5; D unresolved. V was shortened by 0 bases and J by 9 bases, with 8 bases between the two germline ends. Germline loops: CDR1 LNHNV, CDR2 YYDKDF (reference sequence). CDR3 length: 12 amino acids. CDR3 sequence: CATSRDTQAQYF. The CDR3 bases are TGTGCCACCAGCAGAGATACCCAAGCCCAGTACTTC.

A single count supports this clone. J is TRBJ2-1 and V is TRBV4-2, with D perhaps TRBD2 (6 bases). V dropped 0 bases and J dropped 0 bases, with 12 bases sitting between them. Germline CDR1 LGHNA, CDR2 YNFKEQ. The CDR3 has 17 residues. The CDR3 is CASSQDWDWGSYNEQFF. The DNA for the CDR3 is TGTGCCAGCAGCCAAGATTGGGACTGGGGCTCCTACAATGAGCAGTTCTTC.

This chain joins TRBV7-9 and TRBJ1-1; a possible D gene is TRBD1 (6 bases). CDR3 size: 14 residues. V lost 4 bases to trimming and J lost 7 bases, with 16 bases between them. The germline V gene encodes CDR1 SEHNR and CDR2 FQNEAQ (reference sequence). CDR3 sequence (DNA): TGTGCCAGCAGCTCCGAGGGGGGGGGCCATGAAGCTTTCTTT. Protein: CASSSEGGGHEAFF.

This chain connects TRBV6-1 to TRBJ1-5; D not certain. Germline CDR1 reads MNHNS; CDR2 reads SASEGT. There are 19 residues in the CDR3. Trimming took 3 bases from V and 0 from J, leaving 21 bases between them. Here the CDR3 DNA reads TGTGCCAGCAGTGAGTTTAGTCCCACCGGGGAATATAGCAATCAGCCCCAGCATTTT. This sequence encodes CASSEFSPTGEYSNQPQHF.

V and J are TRBV15 and TRBJ1-5; TRBD1 might be the D (6 bases). V was shortened by 0 bases and J by 6 bases, with 12 bases between the two germline ends. The CDR3 is 15 amino acids. From germline, CDR1 is LNHNV and CDR2 YYDKDF (reference sequence). CDR3 region: CATSRDPRGGQPQHF. The CDR3 DNA reads TGTGCCACCAGCAGAGATCCGAGGGGGGGTCAGCCCCAGCATTTT. The variable domain in full, with the rest retrieved from reference TRBV15 and TRBJ1-5, is DAMVIQNPRYQVTQFGKPVTLSCSQTLNHNVMYWYQQKSSQAPKLLFHYYDKDFNNEADTPDNFQSRRPNTSFCFLDIRSPGLGDTAMYLCATSRDPRGGQPQHFGDGTRLSIL.

The V and J genes are TRBV5-5 and TRBJ1-5; TRBD1 is a possible D gene (5 bases). CDR1 and CDR2 (germline): SGHKS, YYEKEE (reference sequence). V dropped 1 base and J dropped 7 bases, with 18 bases sitting between them. The CDR3 loop spans 16 amino acids. CDR3 sequence (DNA): TGTGCCAGCAGCTTGCAAACACAGGCGAGAAGGCAGCCCCAGCATTTT. Translation: CASSLQTQARRQPQHF.